The 22 T cell receptor beta chains below were found in one sample sequenced in a study of blood T cells in healthy people across ages. It was with a sample-barcoded 5' primer and a J-beta primer mix that a second PCR of about 6 to 12 cycles was run. TCRdb used MiXCR to reprocess the 5' RACE reads, holding one entry per CDR3 protein. The sample shows about 1.5 million distinct CDR3 sequences, less than 45% of them seen only once. The sequencing input was blood. These TCRs come from a young woman in good health.

This sequence joins TRBV4-2 and TRBJ2-3; D perhaps matches TRBD2 (5 bases). The CDR3 is 15 residues long. Trimming removed 3 bases from V and 6 bases from J, with 16 bases in between. Looked up from germline, CDR1 is LGHNA and CDR2 is YNFKEQ. The CDR3 bases are TGTGCCAGCAGCCATCGAGGGCCCGACCGGGATACGCAGTATTTT. The encoded protein is CASSHRGPDRDTQYF.

This clonotype was seen a single time. V is TRBV7-9 and J is TRBJ2-5; TRBD1 matches 10 bases. CDR1 and CDR2 (germline): SEHNR, FQNEAQ (reference sequence). The V and J ends lost 6 bases and 5 bases, in that order; junction bases with no gene match: 12. The CDR3 is made up of 16 amino acids. CDR3 protein: CASSSPGTGAGETQYF. DNA for the CDR3: TGTGCCAGCAGTTCTCCCGGGACAGGGGCCGGGGAGACCCAGTACTTC.

This CDR3 reads CASSADLGRTEAFF. CDR3 bases: TGTGCCAGCAGCGCGGACCTCGGTCGGACTGAAGCTTTCTTT. The rearrangement uses TRBV9 and TRBJ1-1; D ambiguous. From germline, CDR1 is SGDLS and CDR2 YYNGEE. V was cut by 3 bases and J by 5 bases, with 14 bases left in between. This CDR3 spans 14 amino acids.

The table lists this clonotype with a few counts. The chain combines TRBV28 with TRBJ1-5; tentatively, D is TRBD1 (6 bases). The CDR3 has 15 amino acids. The V gene lost 10 bases and the J gene lost 4 bases, with 20 bases spanning the gap. Per germline, CDR1 MDHEN and CDR2 SYDVKM. CDR3 sequence reads: CATHRSGGGNQPQHF. The CDR3 DNA reads as TGTGCCACCCACCGGTCCGGGGGCGGAAATCAGCCCCAGCATTTT.

The gene calls are TRBV4-1 and TRBJ1-5; D may be TRBD1 (5 bases). CDR1 and CDR2 (germline): MGHRA, YSYEKL. This CDR3 is built from 17 residues. Deletions cut 1 base from V and 3 bases from J, with 16 bases between. The DNA for the CDR3 is TGCGCCAGCAGCCAAGCCTTGACAGACCCCTTCAATCAGCCCCAGCATTTT. It encodes CASSQALTDPFNQPQHF.

The chain links TRBV9 to TRBJ2-2; 10 bases agree with TRBD2. V lost 0 bases and J lost 7; bases outside the gene matches: 6. The germline CDR1 and CDR2 sequences are SGDLS and YYNGEE. This CDR3 comprises 16 residues. DNA of the CDR3: TGTGCCAGCAGCGTAGTAGCGGGAGGTCATGGCGGGGAGCTGTTTTTT. The encoded protein is CASSVVAGGHGGELFF. Complete variable domain (other parts from reference TRBV9 and TRBJ2-2): DSGVTQTPKHLITATGQRVTLRCSPRSGDLSVYWYQQSLDQGLQFLIQYYNGEERAKGNILERFSAQQFPDLHSELNLSSLELGDSALYFCASSVVAGGHGGELFFGEGSRLTVL.

In DNA, the CDR3 is TGCAGTGTCGCCCCCCCTAGGACAGGGGACATTCAGTACTTC. Protein sequence: CSVAPPRTGDIQYF. The rearrangement joins TRBV20-1 to TRBJ2-5; TRBD1 aligns across 9 bases. Judging by the DNA end, TRBJ2-4 fits better; the J call may be wrong. The CDR3 spans 14 residues. CDR1 is DFQATT, CDR2 SNEGSKA, per germline (reference sequence).

Points on this clonotype: Just one base apart from a much larger clone, this may be a read error. The chain carries TRBV9 and TRBJ1-2, with 8 positions matching TRBD1. The CDR3 covers 13 residues. The trim removed 3 bases at V and 4 bases at J, leaving 2 bases unmatched. The V gene's germline CDR1 is SGDLS and CDR2 YYNGEE. CDR3 residues: CASSGDRGYGYTF. In DNA, the CDR3 is TGTGCCAGCAGCGGAGACAGGGGCTATGGCTACACCTTC.

The V gene is TRBV10-2, the J gene TRBJ2-5; D gene uncertain. Germline CDR1 and CDR2: WSHSY and SAAADI. The CDR3 covers 14 residues. V lost 3 bases to trimming and J lost 5 bases, with 13 bases between them. Written as DNA, the CDR3 is TGCGCCAGCAGTGATTGGGGTGGAGTTGAGACCCAGTACTTC. Protein product: CASSDWGGVETQYF.

The chain recombines TRBV6-2 or TRBV6-3 with TRBJ2-1; perhaps TRBD1 as D (6 bases). The CDR3 loop spans 12 amino acids. CDR1 and CDR2 (germline): MNHEY, SVGEGT. Trimming pared 2 bases from V and 8 bases from J, leaving 7 bases between. This CDR3 is CASSYQGHEQFF. The CDR3 DNA reads TGTGCCAGCAGTTACCAGGGGCATGAGCAGTTCTTC.

The chain uses TRBV18 and TRBJ2-1; no clear D gene. The CDR3 loop spans 12 amino acids. Looked up from germline, CDR1 is KGHSH and CDR2 is LQKENI. The ends were cut back, 3 bases at V and 6 bases at J, with 6 bases in the middle. The CDR3, as DNA: TGTGCCAGCTCACCCCAGACCAATGAGCAGTTCTTC. Translation: CASSPQTNEQFF.

This clonotype was counted only a few times. Here the CDR3 reads CASSGGEVFSYNSPLHF. Here the CDR3 DNA reads TGTGCCAGCAGTGGGGGCGAGGTCTTCTCCTATAATTCACCCCTCCACTTT. The V gene is TRBV25-1, the J gene TRBJ1-6, with D tentatively TRBD1 (5 bases). CDR1 and CDR2 from the germline V gene are MGHDK and SYGVNS. V was cut by 4 bases and J by 0 bases, with 13 bases left in between. The CDR3 runs 17 residues.

This clonotype was observed a handful of times. The J gene is TRBJ2-3, the V gene TRBV6-5, with D perhaps matching TRBD1 (5 bases). CDR1 and CDR2 from the germline V gene are MNHEY and SVGAGI. V lost 0 bases to trimming and J lost 2 bases, with 15 bases between them. There are 17 residues in the CDR3. CDR3 protein: CASSYSVSGFNTDTQYF. CDR3 sequence (DNA): TGTGCCAGCAGTTACTCGGTTTCAGGGTTCAACACAGATACGCAGTATTTT.

V and J are TRBV20-1 and TRBJ2-5, with D tentatively TRBD2 (5 bases). This CDR3 has 15 residues. The germline V gene encodes CDR1 DFQATT and CDR2 SNEGSKA (reference sequence). V shed 3 bases and J shed 4 bases, with 18 bases lying between them. CDR3 sequence (DNA): TGCAGTGCTAGCCCCCCGACTGCTGGAGGAGAGACCCAGTACTTC. This sequence encodes CSASPPTAGGETQYF.

V gene TRBV20-1 combines with J gene TRBJ2-1, with 8 bases fitting TRBD2. The V gene's germline CDR1 is DFQATT and CDR2 SNEGSKA (reference sequence). V shed 0 bases, J shed 8 bases, and the junction held 9 bases outside the gene matches. The CDR3 has 15 amino acids. The CDR3 DNA is TGCAGTGCTAGAGATCAGCGGGGGCAGTCGGATGAGCAGTTCTTC. Its translation: CSARDQRGQSDEQFF.

The rearrangement links TRBV6-1 to TRBJ2-1; the D is unclear. The DNA matches TRBJ2-7 better at its end, which makes the J call doubtful. Per germline, CDR1 MNHNS and CDR2 SASEGT. This CDR3 contains 17 residues. The CDR3 sequence is CASSPPKGRISYNEQYF. In nucleotides, the CDR3 is TGTGCCAGCAGCCCCCCGAAGGGAAGGATATCCTACAATGAGCAGTACTTC.

This clonotype was seen more than once but under ten times. This chain uses TRBV12-3 or TRBV12-4 with TRBJ2-1, with 7 bases identical to TRBD2. J lost 0 bases, V lost 6 bases, and 5 bases had no gene match. There are 15 residues in the CDR3. The CDR3 is CASRPTSVSYNEQFF. CDR3 DNA: TGTGCCAGCAGACCTACTAGCGTCTCCTACAATGAGCAGTTCTTC.

This clonotype showed up just a few times. The gene calls are TRBV12-3 or TRBV12-4 and TRBJ2-1, with TRBD2 identical over 7 bases. The CDR3 extends over 16 amino acids. With 3 bases clipped from V and 5 bases from J, the junction kept 10 bases outside the gene matches. DNA of the CDR3: TGTGCCAGCAGTTTGGGAGGGGACTGGACCCACAATGAGCAGTTCTTC. Its translation: CASSLGGDWTHNEQFF.

The chain uses TRBV20-1 and TRBJ1-2, with TRBD1 matching 9 bases. Per germline, CDR1 DFQATT and CDR2 SNEGSKA (reference sequence). V shed 3 bases, J shed 6 bases, and the junction held 8 bases outside the gene matches. The CDR3 is 14 amino acids. The CDR3 reads CSARPRDRENGYTF. The CDR3 DNA reads TGCAGTGCTAGGCCCCGGGACAGGGAGAATGGCTACACCTTC.

This clonotype was counted ten times or more. V gene TRBV5-1 combines with J gene TRBJ2-1; a possible D gene is TRBD1 (5 bases). Trimming cost V 5 bases and J 2 bases, with 11 bases left between them. Germline V CDR1 and CDR2: SGHRS, YFSETQ. The CDR3 extends over 14 amino acids. CDR3: CASREGETYNEQFF. In DNA, the CDR3 is TGCGCCAGCAGGGAAGGGGAAACCTACAATGAGCAGTTCTTC. Looking up the rest from reference TRBV5-1 and TRBJ2-1 gives the full variable domain: KAGVTQTPRYLIKTRGQQVTLSCSPISGHRSVSWYQQTPGQGLQFLFEYFSETQRNKGNFPGRFSGRQFSNSRSEMNVSTLELGDSALYLCASREGETYNEQFFGPGTRLTVL.

The chain recombines TRBV3-1 with TRBJ2-5, with a weak D call TRBD2 (5 bases). Looked up from germline, CDR1 is LGHDT and CDR2 is YNNKEL (reference sequence). The CDR3 runs 15 residues. Trimming stripped 1 base from V and 2 bases from J, with 11 bases between. The CDR3 protein is CASSQAGLNQETQYF. CDR3 coding DNA: TGTGCCAGCAGCCAAGCCGGACTGAATCAAGAGACCCAGTACTTC.

This rearrangement joins TRBV20-1 to TRBJ2-1; D tentatively fits TRBD1 or TRBD2 (5 bases each). V shed 5 bases and J shed 4 bases, with 12 bases lying between them. The CDR3 totals 13 residues. CDR1 and CDR2 from the germline V gene are DFQATT and SNEGSKA (reference sequence). As DNA, the CDR3 is TGCAGTGCTCCCGGGACGATATACAATGAGCAGTTCTTC. Its translation: CSAPGTIYNEQFF.